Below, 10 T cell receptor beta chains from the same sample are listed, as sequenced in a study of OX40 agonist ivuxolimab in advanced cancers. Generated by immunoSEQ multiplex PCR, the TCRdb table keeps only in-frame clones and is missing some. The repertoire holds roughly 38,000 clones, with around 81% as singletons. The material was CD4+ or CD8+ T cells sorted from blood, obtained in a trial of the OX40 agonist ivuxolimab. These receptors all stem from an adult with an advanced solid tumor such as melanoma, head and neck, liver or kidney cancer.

CDR3 DNA: TGCGCCAGCAGCTTGGAGGCTTCGAATCCTGGAAACACCATATATTTT. Translating gives CASSLEASNPGNTIYF. V and J are TRBV5-1 and TRBJ1-3; D gene unclear. The ends were cut back, 0 bases at V and 2 bases at J, with 12 bases in the middle. Germline V lookup: CDR1 SGHRS, CDR2 YFSETQ. There are 16 residues in the CDR3.

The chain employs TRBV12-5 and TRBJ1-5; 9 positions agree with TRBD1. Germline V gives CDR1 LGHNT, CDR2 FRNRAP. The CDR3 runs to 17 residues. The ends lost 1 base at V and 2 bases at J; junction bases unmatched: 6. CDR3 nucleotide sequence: TGTGCTAGTGGTTTGGGATTGACAGGGGGTGGCAATCAGCCCCAGCATTTT. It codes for CASGLGLTGGGNQPQHF.

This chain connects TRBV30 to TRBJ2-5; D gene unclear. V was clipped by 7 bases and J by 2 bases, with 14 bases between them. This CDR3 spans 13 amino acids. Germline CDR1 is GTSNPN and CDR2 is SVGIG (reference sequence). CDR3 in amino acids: CAYTKVGQETQYF. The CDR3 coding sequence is TGTGCCTATACAAAAGTAGGGCAAGAGACCCAGTACTTC.

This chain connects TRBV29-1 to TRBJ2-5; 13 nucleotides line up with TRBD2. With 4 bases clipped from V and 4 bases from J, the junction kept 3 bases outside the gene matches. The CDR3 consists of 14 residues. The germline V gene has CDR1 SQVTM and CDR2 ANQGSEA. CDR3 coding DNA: TGCAGCGTTGTTCGACTAGCGGGAGGAGAGACCCAGTACTTC. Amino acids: CSVVRLAGGETQYF.

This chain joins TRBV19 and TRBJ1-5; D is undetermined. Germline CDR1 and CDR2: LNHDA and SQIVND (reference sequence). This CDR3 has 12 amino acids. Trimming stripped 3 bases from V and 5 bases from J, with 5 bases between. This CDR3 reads CASSMLHQPQHF. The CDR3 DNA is TGTGCCAGTAGTATGTTGCATCAGCCCCAGCATTTT.

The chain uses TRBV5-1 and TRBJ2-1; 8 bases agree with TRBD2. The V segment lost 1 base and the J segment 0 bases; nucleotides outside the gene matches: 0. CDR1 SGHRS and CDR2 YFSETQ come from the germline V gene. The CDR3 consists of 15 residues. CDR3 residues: CASSLSGGSYNEQFF. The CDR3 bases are TGCGCCAGCAGCTTGAGCGGGGGCTCCTACAATGAGCAGTTCTTC.

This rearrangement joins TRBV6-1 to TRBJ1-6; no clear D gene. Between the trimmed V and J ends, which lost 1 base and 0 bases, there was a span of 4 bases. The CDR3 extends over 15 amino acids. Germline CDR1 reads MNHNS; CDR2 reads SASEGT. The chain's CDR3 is CASSEGSSYNSPLHF. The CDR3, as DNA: TGTGCCAGCAGTGAAGGTAGCTCCTATAATTCACCCCTCCACTTT.

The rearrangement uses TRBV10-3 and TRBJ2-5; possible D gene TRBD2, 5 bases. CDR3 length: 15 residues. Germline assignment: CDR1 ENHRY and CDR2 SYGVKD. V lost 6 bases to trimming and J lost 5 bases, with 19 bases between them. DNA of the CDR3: TGTGCCATCAGGGGTGCCGAAACCCAGCGGGAGACCCAGTACTTC. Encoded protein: CAIRGAETQRETQYF.

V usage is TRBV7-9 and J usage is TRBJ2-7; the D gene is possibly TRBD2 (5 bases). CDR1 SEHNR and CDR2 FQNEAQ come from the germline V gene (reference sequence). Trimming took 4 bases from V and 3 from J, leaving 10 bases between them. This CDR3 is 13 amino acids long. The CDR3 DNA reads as TGTGCCAGCAGCTACGACCGGGACTACGAGCAGTACTTC. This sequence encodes CASSYDRDYEQYF. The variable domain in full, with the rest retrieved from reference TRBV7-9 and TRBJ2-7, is DTGVSQNPRHKITKRGQNVTFRCDPISEHNRLYWYRQTLGQGPEFLTYFQNEAQLEKSRLLSDRFSAERPKGSFSTLEIQRTEQGDSAMYLCASSYDRDYEQYFGPGTRLTVT.

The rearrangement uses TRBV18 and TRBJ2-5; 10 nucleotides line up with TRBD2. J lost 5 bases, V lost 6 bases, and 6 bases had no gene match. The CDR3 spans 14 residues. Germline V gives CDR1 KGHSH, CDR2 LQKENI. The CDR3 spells CASSPAGGEETQYF. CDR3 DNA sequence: TGTGCCAGCTCCCCAGCGGGAGGGGAGGAGACCCAGTACTTC.